The next 20 T cell receptor beta chains were all read from a single sample in a study of lymphopenia after photon versus proton radiotherapy. Here immunoSEQ multiplex PCR was the method, and the copy in TCRdb shows in-frame clones only, minus some. Among about 70,000 clones, under 95% were seen once, and the ten largest hold approximately 2%. The source was peripheral blood, collected from a patient treated with photon-based radiotherapy. These receptors all stem from a woman between 35 and 50 years old with cholangiocarcinoma.

The chain uses TRBV2 and TRBJ2-1; the match to TRBD2 covers 7 bases. CDR3 length: 12 residues. Germline values: CDR1 SNHLY, CDR2 FYNNEI. The ends lost 7 bases at V and 15 bases at J; junction bases unmatched: 12. The CDR3 spells CASTSAAGRPFF. For the CDR3, the DNA is TGTGCCAGCACTTCAGCAGCGGGAAGGCCGTTCTTC.

The CDR3 region is CASSVDGGTDTQYF. The CDR3 nucleotides read TGTGCCAGCAGCGTAGATGGGGGAACAGATACGCAGTATTTT. This sequence joins TRBV9 and TRBJ2-3, with D perhaps TRBD1 or TRBD2 (5 bases each). This CDR3 has 14 amino acids. CDR1 and CDR2 from the germline V gene are SGDLS and YYNGEE. Trimming pared 0 bases from V and 3 bases from J, leaving 8 bases between.

V usage is TRBV9 and J usage is TRBJ2-7; a possible D gene is TRBD2 (6 bases). CDR3 length: 13 residues. Germline CDR1 reads SGDLS; CDR2 reads YYNGEE. V was pared by 2 bases and J by 2 bases, with 8 bases between. CDR3: CASSVGGTYEQYF. The CDR3 region has the DNA TGTGCCAGCAGCGTTGGGGGGACCTACGAGCAGTACTTC.

The CDR3, as DNA: TGTGCCAGCAGTGAAGCGCTAGGAGGGGTAGAGACCCAGTACTTC. This sequence encodes CASSEALGGVETQYF. This chain links TRBV6-1 with TRBJ2-5; D possibly corresponds to TRBD2 (6 bases). Trimming stripped 0 bases from V and 4 bases from J, with 12 bases between. CDR1 and CDR2 (germline): MNHNS, SASEGT. The CDR3 spans 15 residues.

The chain combines TRBV28 with TRBJ1-1; D call uncertain. The CDR3 contains 14 residues. Trimming shortened V by 1 base and J by 3 bases, and 9 bases separated the two germline ends. Germline CDR1 reads MDHEN; CDR2 reads SYDVKM. The DNA of the CDR3 is TGTGCCAGCAGTTTATTGGGAGGACACACTGAAGCTTTCTTT. Its translation: CASSLLGGHTEAFF. Variable domain in full (rest from reference TRBV28 and TRBJ1-1): DVKVTQSSRYLVKRTGEKVFLECVQDMDHENMFWYRQDPGLGLRLIYFSYDVKMKEKGDIPEGYSVSREKKERFSLILESASTNQTSMYLCASSLLGGHTEAFFGQGTRLTVV.

The gene calls are TRBV13 and TRBJ1-1, with D maybe TRBD1 (6 bases). This CDR3 contains 13 residues. Between the trimmed V and J ends, which lost 0 bases and 7 bases, there was a span of 9 bases. Germline assignment: CDR1 PRHDT and CDR2 FYEKMQ (reference sequence). The CDR3 DNA follows: TGTGCCAGCAGCTTAGGCCCGGACAGTGAAGCTTTCTTT. This sequence encodes CASSLGPDSEAFF.

The rearrangement joins TRBV9 to TRBJ2-3; D unresolved. V lost 0 bases and J 1 base, leaving 12 bases between the germline ends. The germline V gene encodes CDR1 SGDLS and CDR2 YYNGEE. The CDR3 extends over 16 amino acids. Here the CDR3 reads CASSVERSSRTDTQYF. CDR3 nucleotide sequence: TGTGCCAGCAGCGTAGAGAGATCCAGCCGCACAGATACGCAGTATTTT.

The chain joins TRBV5-1 to TRBJ1-1, with TRBD1 matching over 10 bases. Germline lookup yields CDR1 SGHRS and CDR2 YFSETQ. J gave up 4 bases and V 5 bases, and 5 bases lay outside the gene matches. There are 14 residues in the CDR3. DNA for the CDR3: TGCGCCAGCAGTTTCCGGGACAGGGGCACTGAAGCTTTCTTT. Residues: CASSFRDRGTEAFF.

V gene TRBV7-2 combines with J gene TRBJ1-2; perhaps TRBD1 as D (6 bases). Trimming took off 3 bases at V and 6 bases at J, with 17 bases between the two ends. Germline V CDR1 and CDR2: SGHTA, FQGNSA. There are 15 residues in the CDR3. The CDR3 sequence: CASSFPGASPNGYTF. CDR3 bases: TGTGCCAGCAGCTTCCCAGGGGCGTCGCCCAATGGCTACACCTTC.

This rearrangement joins TRBV6-1 to TRBJ2-3; 10 nucleotides line up with TRBD2. Germline lookup yields CDR1 MNHNS and CDR2 SASEGT. This CDR3 has 14 residues. Trimming at V came to 10 bases and at J to 0 bases, leaving 4 bases not matched to a gene. CDR3 sequence (DNA): TGTGCCACCGGACTAGCGGTAAGCACAGATACGCAGTATTTT. Encoded protein: CATGLAVSTDTQYF.

The chain employs TRBV7-3 and TRBJ2-1, with 9 bases aligning to TRBD1. The length of the CDR3 is 15 residues. Germline V CDR1 and CDR2: SGHTA, FQGTGA. V dropped 4 bases and J dropped 4; count of bases not matched to a gene: 5. CDR3 amino acids: CASSSNRGRYNEQFF. The CDR3, as DNA: TGTGCCAGCAGCTCTAACAGGGGGCGGTACAATGAGCAGTTCTTC. The entire variable domain, with the rest obtained from reference TRBV7-3 and TRBJ2-1, is as follows: GAGVSQTPSNKVTEKGKYVELRCDPISGHTALYWYRQSLGQGPEFLIYFQGTGAADDSGLPNDRFFAVRPEGSVSTLKIQRTERGDSAVYLCASSSNRGRYNEQFFGPGTRLTVL.

The chain has TRBV25-1 and TRBJ2-2; no clear D gene. Germline V gives CDR1 MGHDK, CDR2 SYGVNS. The CDR3 sequence is 14 residues long. Deletions cut 2 bases from V and 5 bases from J, with 9 bases between. The CDR3 protein is CASSERVGTGELFF. In DNA, the CDR3 is TGTGCCAGCAGTGAACGGGTTGGAACCGGGGAGCTGTTTTTT.

The genes are TRBV6-1 and TRBJ2-6; D possibly corresponds to TRBD1 (6 bases). The ends were cut back, 4 bases at V and 0 bases at J, with 7 bases in the middle. The germline CDR1 and CDR2 sequences are MNHNS and SASEGT. CDR3 size: 15 residues. CDR3 sequence reads: CASSGGGSGANVLTF. The CDR3 nucleotides are TGTGCCAGCAGTGGAGGGGGCTCTGGGGCCAACGTCCTGACTTTC.

This clone was found a few times. V is TRBV6-1 and J is TRBJ1-4; D unclear. Deletions cut 2 bases from V and 0 bases from J, with 7 bases between. Germline V gene sequence: CDR1 MNHNS, CDR2 SASEGT. The CDR3 consists of 15 residues. The CDR3 sequence: CASSEFFATNEKLFF. In DNA form, the CDR3 reads TGTGCCAGCAGTGAATTCTTTGCAACTAATGAAAAACTGTTTTTT.

The CDR3 bases are TGTGCCAGCAGCTTATTACGGGAACCCTACGAGCAGTACTTC. Its translation: CASSLLREPYEQYF. The chain recombines TRBV7-8 with TRBJ2-7; tentatively, D is TRBD2 (5 bases). The CDR3 sequence is 14 residues long. Germline CDR1 reads SGHVS; CDR2 reads FQNEAQ. V lost 2 bases and J 2 bases, leaving 10 bases between the germline ends.

The V and J genes are TRBV9 and TRBJ2-1, with 10 nucleotides matching TRBD2. The CDR3 is 17 amino acids. The J segment lost 8 bases and the V segment lost 3 bases, leaving 14 bases of the junction unmatched. The germline V gene has CDR1 SGDLS and CDR2 YYNGEE. The DNA of the CDR3 is TGTGCCAGCAGCGCACCGGTAGCGGGGGGCCCCATTGATGAGCAGTTCTTC. It codes for CASSAPVAGGPIDEQFF.

V is TRBV18 and J is TRBJ1-4; weak D call: TRBD1 (5 bases). Trimming pared 3 bases from V and 2 bases from J, leaving 10 bases between. CDR1 and CDR2 from the germline V gene are KGHSH and LQKENI. The CDR3 is made up of 15 amino acids. This chain's CDR3 is CASSPTGGTNEKLFF. The CDR3 DNA sequence: TGTGCCAGCTCACCCACCGGGGGGACTAATGAAAAACTGTTTTTT.

This clone was counted only a few times. CDR3 nucleotide sequence: TGTGCCAGTACTCCACCCTTTAGTCTGATAGCTTTCTTT. Amino acids: CASTPPFSLIAFF. The rearrangement joins TRBV19 to TRBJ1-1; D uncertain. Germline loops: CDR1 LNHDA, CDR2 SQIVND (reference sequence). Trimming removed 7 bases from V and 10 bases from J, with 19 bases in between. The CDR3 extends over 13 amino acids.

The CDR3 DNA sequence: TGTGCCAGCAGTTTCAGGGGATTATCTGGAAACACCATATATTTT. It codes for CASSFRGLSGNTIYF. The rearrangement uses TRBV28 and TRBJ1-3; weak D call: TRBD1 (6 bases). The CDR3 has 15 amino acids. The germline V gene has CDR1 MDHEN and CDR2 SYDVKM. With 3 bases removed from V and 1 base from J, the gap between germline ends came to 10 bases.

CDR3 sequence reads: CASWGGSILADTQYF. The CDR3 DNA reads TGTGCCAGCTGGGGGGGCAGTATCCTGGCAGATACGCAGTATTTT. This chain connects TRBV6-1 to TRBJ2-3, with a weak D call TRBD2 (7 bases). There are 15 residues in the CDR3. The V gene lost 8 bases and the J gene lost 4 bases, with 19 bases spanning the gap. Germline CDR1 MNHNS, CDR2 SASEGT.